Listed here is a single T cell receptor beta chain. This clone was seen many times. Its antigen is not yet known. No clone much larger than this one lies a single base away; base qualities are absent. The data stem from a study of metastatic and nonmetastatic thyroid tumors (dated by TCRdb to about 2020). Regarding the study in general: Repertoires were compared across peripheral blood and tumor or nodule tissue samples from malignant and benign thyroid patients.

None of the patients had been given any treatment before thyroid surgery. The study retrospectively analysed patient clinical samples collected from about 2012 to 2018 using T-cell receptor beta sequencing. V sheds 1 base and J sheds 0 bases, leaving 13 bases between their ends. The CDR3 contains 16 residues, cysteine and phenylalanine counted. Only CDR3 DNA remains: 48 bases, in frame from the first base. CDR1 and CDR2 (DFQATT, SNEGSKA) derive from the germline V gene (reference sequence). Library construction relied on PCR. Sequencing took place on an Illumina HiSeq 4000. The TCR beta-chain CDR3 region of each patient was profiled by high-throughput sequencing. The published analysis was carried out like this. A classifier to discriminate distant-metastatic papillary thyroid cancer patients was built from CDR3 differences across clinicopathological groups. To measure repertoire diversity the researchers used the Shannon index, while the Morisita-Horn index served to gauge how similar the tumor and blood repertoires were. Using fastp trimming at Q25 and MiXCR clonotype assembly, TCRdb reanalyzed the public sequencing data and kept in-frame beta chains. The V and J calls and clone size come from TCRdb's table, not from the authors' own analysis. A total of 15,000 or so clones appear in this sample, roughly an eighth of them only once. The ten largest clones capture about 31% of the sample.

Paper-wide results and their limitations: TCR beta diversity was reported as significantly higher in malignant tumors than in benign nodules, in both blood and tumor samples.

The sample taken for sequencing was blood. The rearrangement combines TRBV20-1 with TRBJ1-5; a tentative D match to TRBD1 spans 5 bases. The receptor was isolated from a female donor with papillary thyroid cancer or a benign thyroid nodule (not recorded which). Some clones in this sample may be carry-over from other donors' samples. The CDR3 protein: CSARGRPRDSNQPQHF. The base sequence is TGCAGTGCTAGAGGTAGACCCAGGGATAGCAATCAGCCCCAGCATTTT.